Below are 28 T cell receptor beta chains sequenced from a single sample in a study of cytomegalovirus exposure and HLA in healthy donors. Researchers ran the PCR with 60 Vbeta and 13 Jbeta primers. TCRdb's copy holds only in-frame clones and misses some; the assay was immunoSEQ multiplex PCR. Of more than 95,000 clones listed, around 73% are singletons. Sequencing used PBMCs. The receptors shown here come from a woman in her 40s in good health and CMV-seronegative.

The V call is TRBV6-1, the J call TRBJ1-3; 9 positions agree with TRBD1. Trimming at V came to 7 bases and at J to 7 bases, leaving 11 bases not matched to a gene. Germline values: CDR1 MNHNS, CDR2 SASEGT. The CDR3 sequence is 15 residues long. CDR3 residues: CASKASGTGSNTIYF. The CDR3 DNA reads as TGTGCCAGCAAGGCATCCGGGACAGGGTCTAACACCATATATTTT.

The rearrangement joins TRBV10-3 to TRBJ1-2; possibly TRBD1 for D (5 bases). The CDR3 is made up of 15 amino acids. V was clipped by 6 bases and J by 2 bases, with 16 bases between them. Germline V CDR1 and CDR2: ENHRY, SYGVKD. Here the CDR3 reads CAISLTGDANYGYTF. The DNA for the CDR3 is TGTGCCATCAGCCTTACAGGAGACGCAAACTATGGCTACACCTTC.

The chain joins TRBV29-1 to TRBJ2-7, with 12 positions matching TRBD2. The CDR3 runs 14 residues. Germline-derived CDR1 and CDR2 are SQVTM and ANQGSEA. The J segment lost 5 bases and the V segment lost 4 bases, leaving 6 bases of the junction unmatched. CDR3 coding DNA: TGCAGCGTTGTCCTAGCGGGAGGGCCCCACGAGCAGTACTTC. Amino acid sequence: CSVVLAGGPHEQYF.

This chain connects TRBV18 to TRBJ1-5; D might be TRBD1 (6 bases). There are 14 residues in the CDR3. CDR1 and CDR2 from the germline V gene are KGHSH and LQKENI. The V and J ends lost 2 bases and 9 bases respectively, with 14 bases between them. The CDR3 sequence: CASSPGVGGGPQHF. The CDR3 DNA is TGTGCCAGCTCACCAGGGGTAGGGGGGGGGCCCCAGCATTTT.

J is TRBJ2-2 and V is TRBV4-1; D remains unclear. The CDR3 covers 13 residues. V was pared by 4 bases and J by 3 bases, with 6 bases between. CDR1 is MGHRA and CDR2 is YSYEKL in the germline V gene. This CDR3 reads CASSPRYTGELFF. DNA of the CDR3: TGCGCCAGCAGCCCCAGATACACCGGGGAGCTGTTTTTT.

CDR3 sequence reads: CASRSPGLAKLNEQFF. CDR3 bases: TGTGCCAGCCGATCACCGGGACTAGCGAAACTCAATGAGCAGTTCTTC. The V call is TRBV19, the J call TRBJ2-1; TRBD2 matches 10 bases. The CDR3 has 16 residues. Germline V gene sequence: CDR1 LNHDA, CDR2 SQIVND (reference sequence). The V gene end was trimmed by 9 bases and the J gene end by 6 bases; junction bases not matched to a gene: 14.

V and J are TRBV27 and TRBJ2-7; perhaps TRBD1 as D (5 bases). V shed 6 bases and J shed 0 bases, with 21 bases lying between them. The CDR3 spans 17 residues. The germline V gene encodes CDR1 MNHEY and CDR2 SMNVEV (reference sequence). CDR3 sequence: CASRPSTVPTPSYEQYF. Written as DNA, the CDR3 is TGTGCCAGCAGACCTTCGACAGTCCCGACCCCCTCCTACGAGCAGTACTTC.

This clone was counted between two and nine times. V usage is TRBV29-1 and J usage is TRBJ2-1, with TRBD2 matching over 10 bases. V shed 4 bases and J 9 bases; nucleotides not matched to a gene: 9. The CDR3 length is 14 residues. The germline V gene has CDR1 SQVTM and CDR2 ANQGSEA. CDR3 nucleotide sequence: TGCAGCGTTGGACGAGCGGGAGGGGGTGGTGAGCAGTTCTTC. This codes for CSVGRAGGGGEQFF.

The V call is TRBV27, the J call TRBJ2-2; D is unclear. The germline V gene has CDR1 MNHEY and CDR2 SMNVEV (reference sequence). The CDR3 has 14 residues. Trimming stripped 5 bases from V and 6 bases from J, with 13 bases between. In nucleotides, the CDR3 is TGTGCCAGCAGTCGAGGATTCTCTCCCGGGGAGCTGTTTTTT. Protein sequence: CASSRGFSPGELFF.

This clone was seen only once. The genes are TRBV6-4 and TRBJ1-1; unclear D gene. The CDR3 spans 13 residues. Deletions cut 3 bases from V and 1 base from J, with 6 bases between. Looked up from germline, CDR1 is MRHNA and CDR2 is SNTAGT. The CDR3 region is CASSEAPNTEAFF. CDR3 DNA: TGTGCCAGCAGTGAGGCCCCGAACACTGAAGCTTTCTTT.

In its sample, this clone was seen once. This chain uses TRBV27 with TRBJ2-1, with 7 bases identical to TRBD2. The CDR3 has 15 residues. V was clipped by 6 bases and J by 2 bases; unmatched bases: 7. Germline V gene data show CDR1 as MNHEY and CDR2 as SMNVEV (reference sequence). The CDR3 here is CASSLEGGAYNEQFF. CDR3 DNA sequence: TGTGCCAGCAGCCTCGAGGGAGGGGCCTACAATGAGCAGTTCTTC.

This chain uses TRBV30 with TRBJ1-3, with D hard to call. Per the germline V gene, CDR1 is GTSNPN and CDR2 is SVGIG (reference sequence). The CDR3 runs to 12 residues. The V end was cut by 4 bases, the J end by 4 bases, with 8 bases between. CDR3 bases: TGTGCCTGGAAAAAAGCGGGAAACACCATATATTTT. Translating gives CAWKKAGNTIYF.

The rearrangement joins TRBV6-5 to TRBJ2-5; D might be TRBD1 (6 bases). Per the germline V gene, CDR1 is MNHEY and CDR2 is SVGAGI. Trimming pared 10 bases from V and 4 bases from J, leaving 13 bases between. CDR3 length: 12 residues. The chain's CDR3 is CATLQGRETQYF. CDR3 nucleotide sequence: TGTGCCACCCTACAGGGAAGAGAGACCCAGTACTTC.

This rearrangement joins TRBV7-9 to TRBJ1-1, with D possibly being TRBD1 (6 bases). Trimming pared 2 bases from V and 10 bases from J, leaving 11 bases between. The CDR3 contains 12 residues. Germline V CDR1 and CDR2: SEHNR, FQNEAQ (reference sequence). The CDR3 nucleotides are TGTGCCAGCAGCTTAAGGCAGGGGACAGCTTTCTTT. The encoded protein is CASSLRQGTAFF.

V is TRBV19 and J is TRBJ2-3; 9 bases match TRBD2. CDR1 LNHDA and CDR2 SQIVND come from the germline V gene (reference sequence). V dropped 5 bases and J dropped 4; count of bases not matched to a gene: 10. This CDR3 has 16 residues. This CDR3 is CASSHHSGRGPDTQYF. The CDR3 DNA follows: TGTGCCAGTAGTCACCATAGCGGGAGAGGCCCAGATACGCAGTATTTT.

V gene TRBV18 combines with J gene TRBJ1-5; possibly TRBD1 for D (6 bases). CDR1 and CDR2 (germline): KGHSH, LQKENI. V was pared by 1 base and J by 0 bases, with 13 bases between. CDR3 length: 17 amino acids. Written as DNA, the CDR3 is TGTGCCAGCTCACCACGACAGGCTAAAAGTAGCAATCAGCCCCAGCATTTT. It translates to CASSPRQAKSSNQPQHF.

The genes are TRBV28 and TRBJ1-1, with D perhaps TRBD1 (5 bases). The germline CDR1 and CDR2 sequences are MDHEN and SYDVKM. Trimming shortened V by 2 bases and J by 2 bases, and 9 bases separated the two germline ends. CDR3 size: 14 residues. CDR3 amino acids: CASSLGGVNTEAFF. CDR3 in DNA: TGTGCCAGCAGTTTAGGAGGGGTCAACACTGAAGCTTTCTTT.

The gene calls are TRBV19 and TRBJ2-7; 10 bases are shared with TRBD2. The CDR3 loop spans 12 amino acids. With 9 bases clipped from V and 4 bases from J, the junction kept 3 bases outside the gene matches. CDR1 and CDR2 (germline): LNHDA, SQIVND (reference sequence). The chain's CDR3 is CASASGSYEQYF. The CDR3 DNA sequence: TGTGCCAGCGCTAGCGGGAGTTACGAGCAGTACTTC.

The chain is built from TRBV7-9 and TRBJ2-1; 10 nucleotides line up with TRBD2. The CDR3 is made up of 14 amino acids. The germline CDR1 and CDR2 sequences are SEHNR and FQNEAQ (reference sequence). Trimming at V came to 8 bases and at J to 5 bases, leaving 6 bases not matched to a gene. In DNA, the CDR3 is TGTGCCAGCCCCCCGGGACTAGCGCACAATGAGCAGTTCTTC. It yields the protein CASPPGLAHNEQFF.

A word on this clone: The junction shows a germline mismatch at one end, possibly a read error. The CDR3 DNA reads as TGTGCTAGCAGCAAAGACAGAGCGGAGACCCAGTACTTC. Protein product: CASSKDRAETQYF. The V gene is TRBV7-7, the J gene TRBJ2-5, with D perhaps matching TRBD1 (5 bases). CDR3 length equals 13 residues. The germline gives CDR1 SSHAT, CDR2 FNYEAQ (reference sequence). The variable domain in full, with the rest retrieved from reference TRBV7-7 and TRBJ2-5, is GAGVSQSPRYKVTKRGQDVTLRCDPISSHATLYWYQQALGQGPEFLTYFNYEAQPDKSGLPSDRFSAERPEGSISTLTIQRTEQRDSAMYRCASSKDRAETQYFGPGTRLLVL.

The genes are TRBV25-1 and TRBJ1-2; the D gene is possibly TRBD1 (5 bases). The V and J ends lost 3 bases and 6 bases respectively, with 11 bases between them. This CDR3 region has 13 residues. Germline CDR1 and CDR2: MGHDK and SYGVNS. CDR3 sequence reads: CASSDWGLDGYTF. The CDR3 coding sequence is TGTGCCAGCAGTGACTGGGGACTTGATGGCTACACCTTC.

This clone was seen a single time. This chain connects TRBV5-1 to TRBJ2-1; a possible D gene is TRBD2 (6 bases). CDR1 and CDR2 (germline): SGHRS, YFSETQ. There are 16 residues in the CDR3. Trimming removed 0 bases at V and 6 bases at J, with 16 bases between. CDR3 in DNA: TGCGCCAGCAGCTTGGTGGTGGGACTCGGGGCCAATGAGCAGTTCTTC. As protein: CASSLVVGLGANEQFF.

The J gene is TRBJ2-6, the V gene TRBV7-9; possible D gene TRBD2, 5 bases. Germline values: CDR1 SEHNR, CDR2 FQNEAQ (reference sequence). The CDR3 totals 16 residues. V was pared by 5 bases and J by 1 base, with 12 bases between. CDR3 in DNA: TGTGCCAGCAGCACCAATCGGAGGTCTGGGGCCAACGTCCTGACTTTC. It codes for CASSTNRRSGANVLTF.

V is TRBV27 and J is TRBJ2-7; 9 bases map to TRBD2. This CDR3 spans 15 amino acids. J lost 2 bases, V lost 7 bases, and 9 bases had no gene match. The V gene's germline CDR1 is MNHEY and CDR2 SMNVEV (reference sequence). The CDR3 sequence is CASNPQASGTYEQYF. DNA of the CDR3: TGTGCCAGCAACCCACAGGCTAGCGGGACCTACGAGCAGTACTTC.

The V gene is TRBV5-6, the J gene TRBJ1-4, with D maybe TRBD1 (6 bases). Germline V gives CDR1 SGHDT, CDR2 YYEEEE. The CDR3 contains 16 residues. V was clipped by 5 bases and J by 5 bases, with 19 bases between them. DNA of the CDR3: TGTGCCAGCAGTCAGGGGTTCACAGGAAGGAATGAAAAACTGTTTTTT. It yields the protein CASSQGFTGRNEKLFF.

As DNA, the CDR3 is TGTGCCTGGGGCCTTTGGGGGGGGGCTAATGAAAAACTGTTTTTT. It translates to CAWGLWGGANEKLFF. The chain links TRBV30 to TRBJ1-4; TRBD1 might be the D (5 bases). Germline assignment: CDR1 GTSNPN and CDR2 SVGIG (reference sequence). CDR3 length: 15 residues. V lost 5 bases to trimming and J lost 3 bases, with 16 bases between them.

V is TRBV9 and J is TRBJ2-2, with D perhaps matching TRBD1 (6 bases). The CDR3 contains 19 residues. Germline V gene data show CDR1 as SGDLS and CDR2 as YYNGEE. Trimming took off 4 bases at V and 3 bases at J, with 25 bases between the two ends. CDR3 sequence reads: CASSSRPLRQGTYTGELFF. The DNA of the CDR3 is TGTGCCAGCAGCTCTCGACCGTTGCGTCAGGGGACCTACACCGGGGAGCTGTTTTTT.

The chain carries TRBV15 and TRBJ1-1, with D maybe TRBD1 (5 bases). There are 14 residues in the CDR3. The V gene lost 0 bases and the J gene lost 3 bases, with 8 bases spanning the gap. Germline V gene sequence: CDR1 LNHNV, CDR2 YYDKDF (reference sequence). CDR3 residues: CATSRDRGDTEAFF. The CDR3 DNA reads as TGTGCCACCAGCAGAGATCGGGGGGACACTGAAGCTTTCTTT.